The present T cell receptor (beta chain) was sequenced within a study of T-cell memory formation after mild COVID-19. Study observations and caveats: Among clones contracting day 15 to 85, CD4/CD8 was balanced, whereas later expanders leaned CD4+. Some clones that responded turned up in pre-infection memory, which suggests that cross-reactive memory joined in. For contracting clones, CD4+ ones sat mainly in CM and EM, CD8+ in EMRA.

One entry per CDR3 protein results from TCRdb running MiXCR on the 5' RACE reads. The sample includes about 110,000 distinct CDR3 sequences, 15% to 20% seen only once; the top ten take around 5.5%. Looked up from germline, CDR1 is SEHNR and CDR2 is FQNEAQ (reference sequence). The CDR3 totals 17 residues. V lost 5 bases and J lost 1, with 20 bases in between. For this clonotype: The antigen is undetermined.

This clonotype originated in a man aged 18 to 29 who had mild COVID-19 (a few samples of this study predate the infection). Cell type and time point are not known. Input material: PBMCs or a T cell subset sorted from them (not recorded which). This chain joins TRBV7-9 and TRBJ2-5; no reliable D call. CDR3 coding DNA: TGTGCCAGCAGCATGGGTAAAGGTGCAGGCGGCCAAGAGACCCAGTACTTC. Encoded protein: CASSMGKGAGGQETQYF.